The clone carrying this TCR beta chain appeared once. This record belongs to a study of blood T cell repertoires in COVID-19. Per the germline V gene, CDR1 is LGHNA and CDR2 is YNFKEQ. The CDR3 extends over 14 amino acids. Losses at the gene ends were 3 bases for V and 1 base for J; bases not matched to a gene: 0. Only in-frame clones appear in the TCRdb table, and some are missing; sequencing was by immunoSEQ multiplex PCR. The sample contains about 40,000 clones, about 80% of which appear only once. The gene calls are TRBV4-2 and TRBJ1-1; TRBD1 matches 9 bases. This sequence was found in an elderly man with active or convalescent COVID-19. The sequenced material came from peripheral blood. CDR3 DNA: TGTGCCAGCAGCCAGGACAGGGGGAACACTGAAGCTTTCTTT. This translates into CASSQDRGNTEAFF.